Listed here are 20 T cell receptor beta chains from one sample, sequenced in a study of blood T cell repertoires in COVID-19. Assay used: immunoSEQ multiplex PCR; TCRdb lists only in-frame clones, some missing. The sample lists around 140,000 clones; about 91% were seen once. Source material: peripheral blood. These receptors were collected from a human donor in a cohort sampled during active COVID-19.

This chain connects TRBV7-9 to TRBJ2-2; 12 nucleotides match TRBD2. The CDR3 length is 17 residues. Germline trimming cut 4 bases from V and 5 bases from J; bases unmatched to any gene: 8. Germline V lookup: CDR1 SEHNR, CDR2 FQNEAQ (reference sequence). CDR3 coding DNA: TGTGCCAGCAGCTCACTAGCGGGGGGCCGGGGGACCGGGGAGCTGTTTTTT. It codes for CASSSLAGGRGTGELFF.

This sequence joins TRBV6-6 and TRBJ2-3, with a weak D call TRBD2 (5 bases). Trimming took 5 bases from V and 4 from J, leaving 10 bases between them. Germline loops: CDR1 MNHNY, CDR2 SVGAGI (reference sequence). This CDR3 has 13 residues. Here the CDR3 DNA reads TGTGCCAGCAGTAGCACTAGTCCAGATACGCAGTATTTT. The encoded protein is CASSSTSPDTQYF.

J is TRBJ2-7 and V is TRBV9; 8 nucleotides line up with TRBD1. V was pared by 4 bases and J by 3 bases, with 6 bases of the junction left unmatched. This CDR3 contains 14 residues. Germline CDR1 SGDLS, CDR2 YYNGEE. The CDR3 nucleotides read TGTGCCAGCAGCCCACGACAGGGGAACTACGAGCAGTACTTC. This gives the protein CASSPRQGNYEQYF.

This clone appeared a single time. The chain carries TRBV4-1 and TRBJ2-3, with a weak D call TRBD2 (5 bases). V was shortened by 1 base and J by 5 bases, with 13 bases between the two germline ends. The CDR3 extends over 15 amino acids. Germline CDR1 reads MGHRA; CDR2 reads YSYEKL. The CDR3 spells CASSQGGWERDTQYF. The CDR3 DNA reads as TGCGCCAGCAGCCAAGGAGGGTGGGAGCGAGATACGCAGTATTTT.

In this sample, this clone turned up once. V and J are TRBV9 and TRBJ1-6; TRBD1 might be the D (6 bases). This CDR3 is 14 amino acids long. V dropped 0 bases and J dropped 7 bases, with 8 bases sitting between them. CDR1 and CDR2 (germline): SGDLS, YYNGEE. CDR3 sequence (DNA): TGTGCCAGCAGCGTAGAACAGGGCAATTCACCCCTCCACTTT. Its protein is CASSVEQGNSPLHF.

Worth noting for this clone: This sample includes further DNA sequences coding for the same CDR3. The J gene is TRBJ1-2, the V gene TRBV20-1, with no clear D. The CDR3 spans 12 residues. Deletions cut 3 bases from V and 2 bases from J, with 7 bases between. The germline CDR1 and CDR2 sequences are DFQATT and SNEGSKA (reference sequence). The CDR3 region is CSASTGNYGYTF. CDR3 bases: TGCAGTGCTAGTACGGGGAACTATGGCTACACCTTC.

This rearrangement joins TRBV27 to TRBJ2-1; 7 bases line up with TRBD2. The CDR3 is 17 amino acids. From germline, CDR1 is MNHEY and CDR2 SMNVEV (reference sequence). Trimming removed 1 base from V and 1 base from J; junction bases left unmatched: 7. This chain's CDR3 is CASSLYPRGVSYNEQFF. The CDR3 nucleotides read TGTGCCAGCAGTTTATACCCCCGGGGGGTTTCCTACAATGAGCAGTTCTTC.

The rearrangement uses TRBV2 and TRBJ1-1; D is unclear. The germline CDR1 and CDR2 sequences are SNHLY and FYNNEI. The CDR3 consists of 11 residues. V lost 0 bases, J lost 11 bases, and 7 bases lay in between. DNA of the CDR3: TGTGCCAGCAGTGAAGCCGTCAGGGCTTTCTTT. Protein sequence: CASSEAVRAFF.

The J gene is TRBJ2-2, the V gene TRBV6-2 or TRBV6-3, with D possibly matching TRBD1 (6 bases). This CDR3 spans 15 amino acids. Trimming stripped 6 bases from V and 2 bases from J, with 13 bases between. Germline CDR1 and CDR2: MNHEY and SVGEGT. The CDR3 region is CASSPGTSNTGELFF. The CDR3 nucleotides read TGTGCCAGCAGCCCGGGGACAAGTAACACCGGGGAGCTGTTTTTT.

This rearrangement joins TRBV6-4 to TRBJ2-1, with 10 bases aligning to TRBD2. CDR1 is MRHNA and CDR2 is SNTAGT in the germline V gene. Trimming at V came to 4 bases and at J to 6 bases, leaving 3 bases not matched to a gene. CDR3 length: 14 amino acids. CDR3 nucleotide sequence: TGTGCCAGCAGTGTAGCGGGGGGTTTCAATGAGCAGTTCTTC. This sequence encodes CASSVAGGFNEQFF.

There are a few counts of this clone. The chain uses TRBV5-4 and TRBJ1-6; 8 bases are a match to TRBD1. The CDR3 is 15 amino acids. J was trimmed by 6 bases and V by 2 bases; bases with no gene match: 4. Germline CDR1 reads SGHNT; CDR2 reads YYREEE (reference sequence). The CDR3 sequence is CASSFQGAFNSPLHF. Here the CDR3 DNA reads TGTGCCAGCAGCTTTCAGGGGGCTTTTAATTCACCCCTCCACTTT.

The chain is built from TRBV11-3 and TRBJ2-1; 7 nucleotides match TRBD2. The CDR3 is made up of 15 amino acids. Germline CDR1 SGHNT, CDR2 YENEEA. V gave up 3 bases and J gave up 0 bases; unmatched junction bases: 2. This chain's CDR3 is CASSFGGSSYNEQFF. CDR3 coding DNA: TGTGCCAGCAGCTTCGGGGGGAGCTCCTACAATGAGCAGTTCTTC. The full variable domain, its missing parts supplied by reference TRBV11-3 and TRBJ2-1, is EAGVVQSPRYKIIEKKQPVAFWCNPISGHNTLYWYLQNLGQGPELLIRYENEEAVDDSQLPKDRFSAERLKGVDSTLKIQPAELGDSAVYLCASSFGGSSYNEQFFGPGTRLTVL.

The chain employs TRBV6-2 or TRBV6-3 and TRBJ2-5; 14 bases are shared with TRBD2. The length of the CDR3 is 19 residues. Germline V gene lookup returns CDR1 MNHEY and CDR2 SVGEGT. Trimming cost V 0 bases and J 0 bases; bases outside gene matches: 6. CDR3 residues: CASSYSGLAGGQYQETQYF. CDR3 bases: TGTGCCAGCAGTTACTCAGGACTAGCGGGGGGTCAGTACCAAGAGACCCAGTACTTC.

This clone was counted a few times. The chain carries TRBV4-3 and TRBJ2-7; TRBD2 agrees at 11 bases. The CDR3 extends over 15 amino acids. Trimming at V came to 4 bases and at J to 4 bases, leaving 6 bases not matched to a gene. Per germline, CDR1 LGHNA and CDR2 YSLEER. The CDR3 DNA reads TGCGCCAGCAGCCCGACCCCTAGCGGGGGGTACGAGCAGTACTTC. Translated: CASSPTPSGGYEQYF.

With regard to this clone: One end of the junction is discordant with germline, which a read error may explain. CDR3 bases: TGTGCCACCGCCAATTCGGGACAGGGCCTGAAAAACTTC. Translating it yields CATANSGQGLKNF. This chain uses TRBV24-1 with TRBJ1-2; 9 bases align to TRBD1. In germline, CDR1 is KGHDR, CDR2 SFDVKD. The CDR3 sequence is 13 residues long.

V usage is TRBV7-9 and J usage is TRBJ2-5; TRBD2 is a possible D gene (7 bases). Germline CDR1 SEHNR, CDR2 FQNEAQ (reference sequence). Trimming left V 5 bases short and J 1 base short, with 17 bases between. The CDR3 runs to 16 residues. CDR3 DNA sequence: TGTGCCAGCAGCCCTACATGGGCGGGGGCCCAAGAGACCCAGTACTTC. Its protein product is CASSPTWAGAQETQYF.

The chain joins TRBV5-1 to TRBJ2-5, with 7 bases aligning to TRBD2. The junction had 2 bases not matched to a gene; V was cut back by 0 bases and J by 0 bases. Looked up from germline, CDR1 is SGHRS and CDR2 is YFSETQ. The CDR3 is 15 residues long. The chain's CDR3 is CASSLGLANQETQYF. The CDR3 DNA follows: TGCGCCAGCAGCTTGGGACTAGCCAACCAAGAGACCCAGTACTTC.

CDR3 sequence (DNA): TGTGCCAGCAGCGTGGGGACAGGGTTGAACACTGAAGCTTTCTTT. Translation: CASSVGTGLNTEAFF. The V call is TRBV9, the J call TRBJ1-1, with TRBD1 identical over 9 bases. Per germline, CDR1 SGDLS and CDR2 YYNGEE. V lost 2 bases, J lost 0 bases, and 2 bases stayed unmatched. The CDR3 consists of 15 residues.

CDR3 loop: CASSPSGGRGTQYF. The CDR3 region has the DNA TGTGCCAGCAGTCCCAGCGGGGGTCGGGGTACGCAGTATTTT. V is TRBV2 and J is TRBJ2-3; the match to TRBD2 covers 8 bases. The CDR3 has 14 amino acids. Per germline, CDR1 SNHLY and CDR2 FYNNEI. The V and J ends lost 5 bases and 8 bases, in that order; junction bases with no gene match: 9.

V gene TRBV2 combines with J gene TRBJ1-2; 7 bases are shared with TRBD1. Germline-derived CDR1 and CDR2 are SNHLY and FYNNEI. V shed 2 bases and J 3 bases; nucleotides not matched to a gene: 12. The length of the CDR3 is 17 residues. The CDR3 DNA reads TGTGCCAGCAGTGAACCGGACAGGTGGTCCACCTACTATGGCTACACCTTC. This encodes CASSEPDRWSTYYGYTF.